The source of this TCR beta chain is a study of cytomegalovirus exposure and HLA in healthy donors. Study-level findings and limits: One later analysis reportedly identified an Asian-associated ancestry cluster that showed fewer N-insertions than the roughly 720-donor mean.

This CDR3 spans 14 amino acids. CDR1 and CDR2 from the germline V gene are LNHDA and SQIVND (reference sequence). V was pared by 3 bases and J by 8 bases, with 13 bases between. The primer mix had 60 Vbeta and 13 Jbeta primers. The table came from immunoSEQ multiplex PCR; TCRdb's copy has only in-frame clones and leaves some out. Here the sample spans some 150,000 clones, less than 85% being singletons. A note on this clone: Its cognate antigen is unknown.

Sequenced: PBMCs. The chain uses TRBV19 and TRBJ1-4; D perhaps matches TRBD1 (5 bases). The TCR originated in a middle-aged man in good health and CMV-seronegative. The CDR3 loop is CASSIFSGNEKLFF. In DNA, the CDR3 is TGTGCCAGTAGTATTTTCTCAGGGAACGAAAAACTGTTTTTT.